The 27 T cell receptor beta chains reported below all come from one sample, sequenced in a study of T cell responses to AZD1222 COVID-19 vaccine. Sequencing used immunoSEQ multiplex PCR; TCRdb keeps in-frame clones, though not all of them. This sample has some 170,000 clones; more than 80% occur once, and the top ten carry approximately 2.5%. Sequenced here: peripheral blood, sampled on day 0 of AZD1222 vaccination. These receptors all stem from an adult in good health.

The CDR3 DNA follows: TGCGCCAGCAGCTCCCCAGCGGGAGGAGAGACCCAGTACTTC. Translated, it gives CASSSPAGGETQYF. The V and J genes are TRBV5-1 and TRBJ2-5, with 9 bases fitting TRBD2. The CDR3 has 14 amino acids. Germline V gene data show CDR1 as SGHRS and CDR2 as YFSETQ. With V trimmed by 3 bases and J by 4 bases, 4 bases remained unmatched. Together with reference TRBV5-1 and TRBJ2-5, the CDR3 gives the full variable domain: KAGVTQTPRYLIKTRGQQVTLSCSPISGHRSVSWYQQTPGQGLQFLFEYFSETQRNKGNFPGRFSGRQFSNSRSEMNVSTLELGDSALYLCASSSPAGGETQYFGPGTRLLVL.

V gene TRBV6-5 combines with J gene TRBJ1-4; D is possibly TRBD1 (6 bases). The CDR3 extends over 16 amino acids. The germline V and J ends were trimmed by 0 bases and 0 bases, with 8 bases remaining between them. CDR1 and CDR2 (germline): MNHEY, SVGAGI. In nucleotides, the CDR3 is TGTGCCAGCAGTTACTCGACAGGAACAACTAATGAAAAACTGTTTTTT. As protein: CASSYSTGTTNEKLFF.

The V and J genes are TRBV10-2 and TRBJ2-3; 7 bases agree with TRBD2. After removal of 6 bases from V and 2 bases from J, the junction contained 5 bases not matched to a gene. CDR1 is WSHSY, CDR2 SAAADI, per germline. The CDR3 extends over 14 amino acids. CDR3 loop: CASSTGTNTDTQYF. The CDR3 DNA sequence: TGCGCCAGCAGCACCGGGACTAACACAGATACGCAGTATTTT.

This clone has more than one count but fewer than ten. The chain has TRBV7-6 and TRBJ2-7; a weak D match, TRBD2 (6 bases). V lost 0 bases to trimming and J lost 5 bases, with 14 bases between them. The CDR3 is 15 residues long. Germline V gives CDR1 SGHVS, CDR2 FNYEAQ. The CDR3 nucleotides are TGTGCCAGCAGCTTAGCGAGGGTCTCGGGGGACGAGCAGTACTTC. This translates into CASSLARVSGDEQYF. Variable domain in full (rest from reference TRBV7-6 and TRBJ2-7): GAGVSQSPRYKVTKRGQDVALRCDPISGHVSLYWYRQALGQGPEFLTYFNYEAQQDKSGLPNDRFSAERPEGSISTLTIQRTEQRDSAMYRCASSLARVSGDEQYFGPGTRLTVT.

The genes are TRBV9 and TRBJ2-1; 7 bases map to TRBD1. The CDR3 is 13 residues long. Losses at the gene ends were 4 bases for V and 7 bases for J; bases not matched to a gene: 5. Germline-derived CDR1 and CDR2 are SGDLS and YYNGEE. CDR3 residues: CASSPPRGNEQFF. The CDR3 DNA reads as TGTGCCAGCAGCCCACCCAGGGGGAATGAGCAGTTCTTC.

CDR3 in amino acids: CASSLQLAGGSEQFF. The DNA of the CDR3 is TGTGCCAGCAGCTTACAGCTAGCGGGAGGGTCTGAGCAGTTCTTC. The chain couples TRBV7-8 to TRBJ2-1; 12 bases line up with TRBD2. J gave up 9 bases and V 2 bases, and 5 bases lay outside the gene matches. This CDR3 has 15 residues. The germline V gene encodes CDR1 SGHVS and CDR2 FQNEAQ.

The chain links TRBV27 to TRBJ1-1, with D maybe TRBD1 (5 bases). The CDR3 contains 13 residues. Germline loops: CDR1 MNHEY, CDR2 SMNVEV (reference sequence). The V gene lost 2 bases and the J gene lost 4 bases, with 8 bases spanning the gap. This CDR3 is CASSLDGGTEAFF. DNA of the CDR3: TGTGCCAGCAGTTTAGACGGGGGCACTGAAGCTTTCTTT.

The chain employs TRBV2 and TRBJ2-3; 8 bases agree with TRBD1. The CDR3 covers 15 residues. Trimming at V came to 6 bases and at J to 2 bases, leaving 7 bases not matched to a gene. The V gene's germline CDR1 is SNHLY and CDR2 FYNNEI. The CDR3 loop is CASRDRTGNTDTQYF. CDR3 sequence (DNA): TGTGCCAGCAGGGACCGGACAGGGAACACAGATACGCAGTATTTT.

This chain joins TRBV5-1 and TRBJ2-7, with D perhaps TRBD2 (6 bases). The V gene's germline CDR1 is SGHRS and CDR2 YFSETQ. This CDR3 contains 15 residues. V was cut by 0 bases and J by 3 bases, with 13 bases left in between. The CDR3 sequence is CASSLVSASDYEQYF. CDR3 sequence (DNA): TGCGCCAGCAGCTTGGTATCGGCTAGCGACTACGAGCAGTACTTC. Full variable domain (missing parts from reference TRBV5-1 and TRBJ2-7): KAGVTQTPRYLIKTRGQQVTLSCSPISGHRSVSWYQQTPGQGLQFLFEYFSETQRNKGNFPGRFSGRQFSNSRSEMNVSTLELGDSALYLCASSLVSASDYEQYFGPGTRLTVT.

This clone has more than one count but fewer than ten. This CDR3 reads CASSFRRDYSYEQYF. Written as DNA, the CDR3 is TGTGCCAGTAGCTTTAGGCGAGACTACTCCTACGAGCAGTACTTC. The rearrangement uses TRBV19 and TRBJ2-7, with TRBD2 as a possible D gene (5 bases). This CDR3 is 15 amino acids long. V was clipped by 6 bases and J by 0 bases, with 15 bases between them. Germline V CDR1 and CDR2: LNHDA, SQIVND (reference sequence).

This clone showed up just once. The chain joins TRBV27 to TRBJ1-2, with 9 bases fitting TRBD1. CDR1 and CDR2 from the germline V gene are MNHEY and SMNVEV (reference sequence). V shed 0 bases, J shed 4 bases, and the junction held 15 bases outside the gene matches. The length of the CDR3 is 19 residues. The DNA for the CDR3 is TGTGCCAGCAGTTTATCGAGCGGGGGGAGACAGGGGGTTTTCTATGGCTACACCTTC. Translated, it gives CASSLSSGGRQGVFYGYTF.

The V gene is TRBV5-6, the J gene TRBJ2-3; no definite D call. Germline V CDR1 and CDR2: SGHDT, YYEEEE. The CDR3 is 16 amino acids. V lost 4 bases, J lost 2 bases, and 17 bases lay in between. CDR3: CASSGSILDPTDTQYF. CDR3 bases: TGTGCCAGCAGCGGCTCGATCCTCGACCCCACAGATACGCAGTATTTT.

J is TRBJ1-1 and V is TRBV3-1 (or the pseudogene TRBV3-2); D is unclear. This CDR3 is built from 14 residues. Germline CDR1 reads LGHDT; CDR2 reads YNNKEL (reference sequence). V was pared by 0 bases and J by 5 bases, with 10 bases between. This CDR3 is CASSQEEGNTEAFF. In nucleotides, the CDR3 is TGTGCCAGCAGCCAAGAAGAAGGGAATACTGAAGCTTTCTTT.

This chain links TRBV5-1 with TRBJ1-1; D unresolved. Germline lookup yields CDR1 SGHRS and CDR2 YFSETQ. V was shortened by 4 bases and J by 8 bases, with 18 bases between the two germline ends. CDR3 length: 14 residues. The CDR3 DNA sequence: TGCGCCAGCAGCACAACGGCAGCTTTCCTAGAAGCTTTCTTT. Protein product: CASSTTAAFLEAFF.

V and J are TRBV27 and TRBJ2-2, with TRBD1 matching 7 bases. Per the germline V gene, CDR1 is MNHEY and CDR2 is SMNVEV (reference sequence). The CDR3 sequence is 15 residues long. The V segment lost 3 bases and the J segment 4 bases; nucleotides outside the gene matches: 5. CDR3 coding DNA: TGTGCCAGCAGTTTGGCCAGGGGGAGCACCGGGGAGCTGTTTTTT. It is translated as CASSLARGSTGELFF.

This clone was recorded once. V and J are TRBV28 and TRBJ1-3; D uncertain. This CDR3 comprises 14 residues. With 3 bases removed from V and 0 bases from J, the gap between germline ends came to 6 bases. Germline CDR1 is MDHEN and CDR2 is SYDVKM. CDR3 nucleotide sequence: TGTGCCAGCAGTTTTTGGAGCTCTGGAAACACCATATATTTT. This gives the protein CASSFWSSGNTIYF.

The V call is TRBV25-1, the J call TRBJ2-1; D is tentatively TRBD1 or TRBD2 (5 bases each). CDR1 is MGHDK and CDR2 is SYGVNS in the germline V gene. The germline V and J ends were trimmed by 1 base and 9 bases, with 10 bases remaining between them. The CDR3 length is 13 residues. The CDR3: CASSESGSVEQFF. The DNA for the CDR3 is TGTGCCAGCAGTGAATCAGGGAGTGTTGAGCAGTTCTTC.

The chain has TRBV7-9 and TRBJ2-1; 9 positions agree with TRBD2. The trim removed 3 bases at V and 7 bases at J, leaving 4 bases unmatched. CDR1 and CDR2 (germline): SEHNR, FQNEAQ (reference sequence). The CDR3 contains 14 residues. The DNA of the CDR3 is TGTGCCAGCAGCTTTAGCGGGGGCATAAATGAGCAGTTCTTC. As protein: CASSFSGGINEQFF.

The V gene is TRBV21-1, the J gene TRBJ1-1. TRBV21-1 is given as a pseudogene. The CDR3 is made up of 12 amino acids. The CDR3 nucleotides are TGTGCCAGCAGCAAGGAGAACACTGAAGCTTTCTTT. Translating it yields CASSKENTEAFF.

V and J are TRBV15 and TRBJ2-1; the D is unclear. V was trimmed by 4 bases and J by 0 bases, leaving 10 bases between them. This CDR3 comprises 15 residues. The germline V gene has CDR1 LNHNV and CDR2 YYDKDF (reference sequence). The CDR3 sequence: CATSIVGFSYNEQFF. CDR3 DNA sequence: TGTGCCACCAGCATAGTCGGGTTCTCCTACAATGAGCAGTTCTTC.

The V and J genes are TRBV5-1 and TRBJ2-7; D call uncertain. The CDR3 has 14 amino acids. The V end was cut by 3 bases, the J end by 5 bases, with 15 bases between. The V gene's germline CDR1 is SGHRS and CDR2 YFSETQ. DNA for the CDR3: TGCGCCAGCAGCTACTCGGTAAGCTCGGACGAGCAGTACTTC. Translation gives CASSYSVSSDEQYF.

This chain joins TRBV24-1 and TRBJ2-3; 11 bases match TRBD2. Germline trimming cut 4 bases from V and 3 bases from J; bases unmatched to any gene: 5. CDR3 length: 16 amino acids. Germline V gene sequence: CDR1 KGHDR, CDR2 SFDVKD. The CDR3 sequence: CATSDTSGRGTDTQYF. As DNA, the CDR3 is TGTGCCACCAGTGACACTAGCGGGAGAGGAACAGATACGCAGTATTTT.

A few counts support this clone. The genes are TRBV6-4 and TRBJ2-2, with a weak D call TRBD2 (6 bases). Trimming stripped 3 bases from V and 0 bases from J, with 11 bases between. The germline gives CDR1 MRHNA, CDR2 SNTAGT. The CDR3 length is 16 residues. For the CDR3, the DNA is TGTGCCAGCAGTGATACCGAGCGGGCGAACACCGGGGAGCTGTTTTTT. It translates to CASSDTERANTGELFF.

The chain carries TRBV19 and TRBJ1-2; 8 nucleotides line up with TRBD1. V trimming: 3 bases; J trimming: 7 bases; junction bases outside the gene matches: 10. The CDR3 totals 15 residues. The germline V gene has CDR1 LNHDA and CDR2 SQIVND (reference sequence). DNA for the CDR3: TGTGCCAGTAGTATCAGCGTCAGGGGGCGCCTTGGCTACACCTTC. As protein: CASSISVRGRLGYTF.

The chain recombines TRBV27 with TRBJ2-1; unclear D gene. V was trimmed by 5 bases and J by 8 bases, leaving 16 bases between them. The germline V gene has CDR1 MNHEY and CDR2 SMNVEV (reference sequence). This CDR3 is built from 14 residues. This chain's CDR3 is CASSNLVNRDEQFF. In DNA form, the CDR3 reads TGTGCCAGCAGTAATCTAGTAAATCGGGATGAGCAGTTCTTC.

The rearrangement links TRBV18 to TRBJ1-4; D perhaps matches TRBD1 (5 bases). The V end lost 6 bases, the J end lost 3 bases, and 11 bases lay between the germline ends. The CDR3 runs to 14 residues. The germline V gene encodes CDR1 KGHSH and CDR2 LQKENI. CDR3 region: CASSGAEANEKLFF. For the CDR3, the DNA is TGTGCCAGCTCCGGGGCTGAGGCTAATGAAAAACTGTTTTTT.

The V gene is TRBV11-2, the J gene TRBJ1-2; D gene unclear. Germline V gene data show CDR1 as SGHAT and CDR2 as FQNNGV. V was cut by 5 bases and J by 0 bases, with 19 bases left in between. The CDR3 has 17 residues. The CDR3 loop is CASSPRPPGGANYGYTF. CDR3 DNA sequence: TGTGCCAGCAGCCCTCGGCCGCCGGGCGGGGCTAACTATGGCTACACCTTC.